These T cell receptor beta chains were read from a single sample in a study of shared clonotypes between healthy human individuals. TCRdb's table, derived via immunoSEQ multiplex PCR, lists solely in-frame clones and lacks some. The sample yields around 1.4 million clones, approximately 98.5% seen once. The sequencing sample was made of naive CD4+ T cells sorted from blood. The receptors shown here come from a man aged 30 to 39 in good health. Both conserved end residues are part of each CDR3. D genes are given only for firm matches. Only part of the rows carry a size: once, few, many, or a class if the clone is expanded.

DNA: TGCAGTGCTAAAGGTCCCGGAAAGCAGTTCTTC; CDR3: CSAKGPGKQFF; size: NA; D: NA; V: TRBV20-1; J: TRBJ2-1
DNA: TGTGCCAGCAGCGTAGAAGGTGTTGGGGAAGAAGAGACCCAGTACTTC; CDR3: CASSVEGVGEEETQYF; size: NA; D: NA; V: TRBV9; J: TRBJ2-5
DNA: TGCGCCAGCAGTGAGCCGGGGACGGCCTACAATGAGCAGTTCTTC; CDR3: CASSEPGTAYNEQFF; size: once; D: NA; V: TRBV10-2; J: TRBJ2-1
DNA: TGTGCCAGCTCACCCGGGGGGATCTCCAATCAGCCCCAGCATTTT; CDR3: CASSPGGISNQPQHF; size: NA; D: NA; V: TRBV18; J: TRBJ1-5
DNA: TGTGCCAGCAGGGGGGGACAGGGCAATCAGCCCCAGCATTTT; CDR3: CASRGGQGNQPQHF; size: NA; D: TRBD1; V: TRBV28; J: TRBJ1-5
DNA: TGCAGCGTTGTCCGGCAGACGAACACTGAAGCTTTCTTT; CDR3: CSVVRQTNTEAFF; size: NA; D: NA; V: TRBV29-1; J: TRBJ1-1
DNA: TGTGCCACCAGCAAAGGACTAGCGGAAAACACAGATACGCAGTATTTT; CDR3: CATSKGLAENTDTQYF; size: NA; D: TRBD2; V: TRBV15; J: TRBJ2-3
DNA: TGTGCCACCTCCTTCTGGGTGGGCTACAATGAGCAGTTCTTC; CDR3: CATSFWVGYNEQFF; size: NA; D: NA; V: TRBV9; J: TRBJ2-1
DNA: TGTGCCAGTAGTATAGTAATTAGCAATGAGCAGTTCTTC; CDR3: CASSIVISNEQFF; size: NA; D: NA; V: TRBV19; J: TRBJ2-1
DNA: TGTGCCAGCAGCCCCCCTAGGGCTGGGGCCAACGTCCTGACTTTC; CDR3: CASSPPRAGANVLTF; size: NA; D: NA; V: TRBV7-2; J: TRBJ2-6
DNA: TGTGCCAGCAGCCACAGAGTGGGATCCTCCGCTCCCGAAGCTTTCTTT; CDR3: CASSHRVGSSAPEAFF; size: once; D: NA; V: TRBV7-2; J: TRBJ1-1
DNA: TGTGCCTGGAGTGGAGGCCCCTGGCAGGGCCGGCGAGAGGGTGGCTACACCTTC; CDR3: CAWSGGPWQGRREGGYTF; size: NA; D: NA; V: TRBV30; J: TRBJ1-2
DNA: TGTGCCAGCAGCTCGCGGCTCCATCAGCCCCAGCATTTT; CDR3: CASSSRLHQPQHF; size: NA; D: NA; V: TRBV28; J: TRBJ1-5
DNA: TGTGCCTGGAGTCCCTCAGTCTCCTACGAGCAGTACTTC; CDR3: CAWSPSVSYEQYF; size: NA; D: NA; V: TRBV30; J: TRBJ2-7
DNA: TGTGCCAGCAGTGAAGCTAAAAGGGTCCTTAACTATGGCTACACCTTC; CDR3: CASSEAKRVLNYGYTF; size: NA; D: NA; V: TRBV2; J: TRBJ1-2
DNA: TGCGCCAGCACGCTGAGTGGCACCGGGGAGCTGTTTTTT; CDR3: CASTLSGTGELFF; size: NA; D: NA; V: TRBV10-2; J: TRBJ2-2
DNA: TGTGCCTGGAGTGTACCGGGACAGGGATACGAGCAGTACTTC; CDR3: CAWSVPGQGYEQYF; size: once; D: TRBD1; V: TRBV30; J: TRBJ2-7
DNA: TGTGCCTGTACTAACAGGGAAAAATTAAACTCTGGGGCCAACGTCCTGACTTTC; CDR3: CACTNREKLNSGANVLTF; size: NA; D: NA; V: TRBV30; J: TRBJ2-6
DNA: TGTGCCAGCAGTTCGATCGGACTAGCGGAGTACTTC; CDR3: CASSSIGLAEYF; size: NA; D: TRBD2; V: TRBV27; J: TRBJ2-7
DNA: TGTGCCAGCATCGACAGTACCTACGAGCAGTACTTC; CDR3: CASIDSTYEQYF; size: NA; D: NA; V: TRBV6-6; J: TRBJ2-7
DNA: TGTGCCAGCAGCTTTTTGGGAAGGAACAATGAGCAGTTCTTC; CDR3: CASSFLGRNNEQFF; size: NA; D: NA; V: TRBV27; J: TRBJ2-1
DNA: TGTGCCAGCAGCCAGATGACCCTAGCGGGTAACTACGAGCAGTACTTC; CDR3: CASSQMTLAGNYEQYF; size: NA; D: TRBD2; V: TRBV5-5; J: TRBJ2-7
DNA: TGTGCCAGCAGCAAGACAAGCGGGGCTTACGAGCAGTACTTC; CDR3: CASSKTSGAYEQYF; size: NA; D: TRBD2; V: TRBV6-5; J: TRBJ2-7
DNA: TGTGCCAGCAGCTTACTAGCGGGAGCTGTCGAGCAGTACTTC; CDR3: CASSLLAGAVEQYF; size: NA; D: TRBD2; V: TRBV5-5; J: TRBJ2-7
DNA: TGCGCCAGCAGCTTAGGCCTAGCGGGCCCATCGGGGAATGAGCAGTTCTTC; CDR3: CASSLGLAGPSGNEQFF; size: NA; D: TRBD2; V: TRBV5-1; J: TRBJ2-1
DNA: TGTGCCAGCAAAGAGACAGGGGGTCTCTATGGCTACACCTTC; CDR3: CASKETGGLYGYTF; size: once; D: TRBD1; V: TRBV6-5; J: TRBJ1-2
DNA: TGTGCCAGCTCAGGGGGTTTAGCCAAAAACATTCAGTACTTC; CDR3: CASSGGLAKNIQYF; size: NA; D: NA; V: TRBV18; J: TRBJ2-4
DNA: TGTGCCACCAGCAGAGACAGGGCTGGGGCCAACGTCCTGACTTTC; CDR3: CATSRDRAGANVLTF; size: NA; D: NA; V: TRBV15; J: TRBJ2-6
DNA: TGTGCCAGCAGTCCGGGAGAAAGGGGTTATGAAAAACTGTTTTTT; CDR3: CASSPGERGYEKLFF; size: NA; D: NA; V: TRBV2; J: TRBJ1-4
DNA: TGTGCCAGCAGTTCTGCCGGGACAGCTAACTATGGCTACACCTTC; CDR3: CASSSAGTANYGYTF; size: NA; D: TRBD1; V: TRBV28; J: TRBJ1-2
DNA: TGTGCCAGCAGCCAAGGGACACCTAGAAACACCGGGGAGCTGTTTTTT; CDR3: CASSQGTPRNTGELFF; size: NA; D: NA; V: TRBV14; J: TRBJ2-2
DNA: TGTGCCAGCAGCCGGGACAGATTCTACAATGAGCAGTTCTTC; CDR3: CASSRDRFYNEQFF; size: NA; D: TRBD1; V: TRBV6-1; J: TRBJ2-1
DNA: TGTGCCAGCAGCACCCCTCAGGGTCTTAACACAGATACGCAGTATTTT; CDR3: CASSTPQGLNTDTQYF; size: NA; D: NA; V: TRBV28; J: TRBJ2-3
DNA: TGTGCCAGCAGTTTGTTGGGCCCCGGGGAGCTGTTTTTT; CDR3: CASSLLGPGELFF; size: NA; D: NA; V: TRBV28; J: TRBJ2-2
DNA: TGTGCCATCAGAACTACAATAGAGGACAGGAGCTACGAGCAGTACTTC; CDR3: CAIRTTIEDRSYEQYF; size: NA; D: TRBD1; V: TRBV10-3; J: TRBJ2-7
DNA: TGTGCCAGCTCCGGCATGGATACGCAGTATTTT; CDR3: CASSGMDTQYF; size: NA; D: NA; V: TRBV18; J: TRBJ2-3
DNA: TGCGCCAGCTGCTTCCACAGGGGGCAAGAGACCCAGTACTTC; CDR3: CASCFHRGQETQYF; size: NA; D: TRBD1; V: TRBV5-1; J: TRBJ2-5
DNA: TGCGCCAGCAGCTTGGCTGGGAATGATCAGCCCCAGCATTTT; CDR3: CASSLAGNDQPQHF; size: NA; D: NA; V: TRBV5-1; J: TRBJ1-5
DNA: TGTGCCAGCAGCTTGGTACCGGGAGGGCTAGATACGCAGTATTTT; CDR3: CASSLVPGGLDTQYF; size: NA; D: TRBD2; V: TRBV5-5; J: TRBJ2-3
DNA: TGTGCCAGCAGCGCGACAGGGGGTCGCACTGAAGCTTTCTTT; CDR3: CASSATGGRTEAFF; size: NA; D: TRBD1; V: TRBV9; J: TRBJ1-1
DNA: TGTGCCAGCAGCCCTGGGACTAGCGGGAGAGGGTCCTACAATGAGCAGTTCTTC; CDR3: CASSPGTSGRGSYNEQFF; size: NA; D: TRBD2; V: TRBV11-3; J: TRBJ2-1
DNA: TGTGCCAGCAGCCGGCCAGCTATAGAGATGTTTGGGGCCAACGTCCTGACTTTC; CDR3: CASSRPAIEMFGANVLTF; size: once; D: NA; V: TRBV5-4; J: TRBJ2-6
DNA: TGTGCCAGCAGCAAGGGACGGACCTCTGGGGCCAACGTCCTGACTTTC; CDR3: CASSKGRTSGANVLTF; size: NA; D: NA; V: TRBV7-2; J: TRBJ2-6
DNA: TGCGCCAGCAGCCGAACTAAGGGGTGGACCTCCTACAATGAGCAGTTCTTC; CDR3: CASSRTKGWTSYNEQFF; size: NA; D: NA; V: TRBV4-1; J: TRBJ2-1